The 10 T cell receptor beta chains in this list originate from one sample, sequenced in a study of blood T cell repertoires in COVID-19 (TCRdb year 2020). Receptors were amplified or captured by the immunoSEQ multiplex PCR assay. TCRdb mirrors the immuneACCESS table, restricted to in-frame sequences. Some clones are absent from its copies; in checked studies, under half trace to an unresolved V gene, and the reason for the others is unknown. The table for this sample lists about 250,000 clones; roughly four fifths of them were counted only once. About 5% of the sample is held by the ten biggest clonotypes. Sequenced input: PBMCs or T cells enriched from blood (not recorded which). The receptors here all came from a man aged 35 to 55 who had been exposed to COVID-19.

This clone turned up a few times. The rearrangement links TRBV18 to TRBJ1-1, with D hard to call. Germline loops: CDR1 KGHSH, CDR2 LQKENI. Trimming cost V 3 bases and J 1 base, with 6 bases left between them. This CDR3 contains 13 residues. As DNA, the CDR3 is TGTGCCAGCTCACCGAACTGGAACACTGAAGCTTTCTTT. This sequence encodes CASSPNWNTEAFF. The whole variable domain, remainder taken from reference TRBV18 and TRBJ1-1, is NAGVMQNPRHLVRRRGQEARLRCSPMKGHSHVYWYRQLPEEGLKFMVYLQKENIIDESGMPKERFSAEFPKEGPSILRIQQVVRGDSAAYFCASSPNWNTEAFFGQGTRLTVV.

This sequence joins TRBV7-3 and TRBJ2-5, with 9 positions matching TRBD1. V was clipped by 1 base and J by 5 bases; unmatched bases: 5. The germline CDR1 and CDR2 sequences are SGHTA and FQGTGA. This CDR3 contains 15 residues. The CDR3 DNA reads TGTGCCAGCAGCTTAAGGGGACAGGGATGGGAGACCCAGTACTTC. It yields the protein CASSLRGQGWETQYF. The whole variable domain, filled in from reference TRBV7-3 and TRBJ2-5, reads GAGVSQTPSNKVTEKGKYVELRCDPISGHTALYWYRQSLGQGPEFLIYFQGTGAADDSGLPNDRFFAVRPEGSVSTLKIQRTERGDSAVYLCASSLRGQGWETQYFGPGTRLLVL.

This clone appeared a single time. The V gene is TRBV2, the J gene TRBJ2-1; possibly TRBD1 for D (5 bases). Germline-derived CDR1 and CDR2 are SNHLY and FYNNEI. The V gene lost 7 bases and the J gene lost 0 bases, with 7 bases spanning the gap. The CDR3 consists of 13 residues. CDR3 sequence reads: CASIQGSYNEQFF. The CDR3 coding sequence is TGTGCCAGCATCCAGGGCTCCTACAATGAGCAGTTCTTC.

This chain uses TRBV7-2 with TRBJ2-7, with 11 bases lining up with TRBD2. V shed 3 bases, J shed 4 bases, and the junction held 5 bases outside the gene matches. CDR3 length: 15 amino acids. Germline V gene data show CDR1 as SGHTA and CDR2 as FQGNSA. The CDR3 loop is CASSFTSGSTYEQYF. CDR3 sequence (DNA): TGTGCCAGCAGCTTCACTAGCGGGAGTACATACGAGCAGTACTTC.

The chain combines TRBV7-8 with TRBJ1-1; D might be TRBD1 (6 bases). V dropped 5 bases and J dropped 10 bases, with 17 bases sitting between them. This CDR3 is 13 amino acids long. Germline CDR1 and CDR2: SGHVS and FQNEAQ. The DNA of the CDR3 is TGTGCCAGCAGCCGGACAGCCACCGGCGGAGCTTTCTTT. Translation: CASSRTATGGAFF.

The chain has TRBV27 and TRBJ2-1; the D gene is possibly TRBD1 (6 bases). CDR3 length: 16 amino acids. V was trimmed by 3 bases and J by 4 bases, leaving 16 bases between them. Per germline, CDR1 MNHEY and CDR2 SMNVEV (reference sequence). CDR3 DNA sequence: TGTGCCAGCAGTTTGGGGACCGGGACATTTTACAATGAGCAGTTCTTC. Translation gives CASSLGTGTFYNEQFF.

V and J are TRBV7-3 and TRBJ1-1; the D gene is possibly TRBD1 (6 bases). The CDR3 is made up of 13 amino acids. Trimming took off 4 bases at V and 5 bases at J, with 11 bases between the two ends. Germline V gene sequence: CDR1 SGHTA, CDR2 FQGTGA. CDR3 residues: CASSYTQGTEAFF. CDR3 nucleotide sequence: TGTGCCAGCAGCTACACCCAGGGGACTGAAGCTTTCTTT.

The gene calls are TRBV7-3 and TRBJ2-7, with D perhaps matching TRBD1 (6 bases). Germline V lookup: CDR1 SGHTA, CDR2 FQGTGA. This CDR3 contains 14 residues. The V gene lost 4 bases and the J gene lost 4 bases, with 14 bases spanning the gap. CDR3 sequence reads: CASSSTGPKYEQYF. The CDR3 DNA follows: TGTGCCAGCAGCTCGACAGGCCCGAAGTACGAGCAGTACTTC.

This rearrangement joins TRBV14 to TRBJ2-7; a possible D gene is TRBD2 (7 bases). Germline values: CDR1 SGHDN, CDR2 FVKESK. V was clipped by 4 bases and J by 1 base, with 17 bases between them. The CDR3 spans 16 residues. CDR3 region: CASSRKGGAVSYEQYF. DNA for the CDR3: TGTGCCAGCAGCCGCAAGGGGGGGGCGGTTTCCTACGAGCAGTACTTC.

Notes on this clone: Other DNA variants within this sample encode the same CDR3. The chain recombines TRBV10-3 with TRBJ2-7; D not certain. Trimming took 3 bases from V and 7 from J, leaving 13 bases between them. Germline values: CDR1 ENHRY, CDR2 SYGVKD. This CDR3 region has 13 residues. The CDR3 loop reads CAISDTPSYEQYF. The CDR3 nucleotides are TGTGCCATCAGTGACACCCCTAGTTATGAGCAGTACTTC.